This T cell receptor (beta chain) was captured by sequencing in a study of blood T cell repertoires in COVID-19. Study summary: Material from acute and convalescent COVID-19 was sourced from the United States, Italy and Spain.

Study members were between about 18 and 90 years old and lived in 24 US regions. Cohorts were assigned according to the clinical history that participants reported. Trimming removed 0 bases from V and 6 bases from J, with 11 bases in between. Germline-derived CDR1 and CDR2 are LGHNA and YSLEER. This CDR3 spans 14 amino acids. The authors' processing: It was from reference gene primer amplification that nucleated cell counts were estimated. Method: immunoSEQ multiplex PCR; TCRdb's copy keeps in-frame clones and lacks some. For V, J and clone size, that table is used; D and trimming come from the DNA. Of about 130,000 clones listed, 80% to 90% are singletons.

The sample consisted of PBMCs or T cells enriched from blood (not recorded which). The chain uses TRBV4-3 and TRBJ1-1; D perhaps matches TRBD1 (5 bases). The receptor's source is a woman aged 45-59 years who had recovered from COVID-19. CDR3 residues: CASSQDALGPEAFF. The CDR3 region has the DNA TGCGCCAGCAGCCAAGATGCTCTGGGGCCTGAAGCTTTCTTT.